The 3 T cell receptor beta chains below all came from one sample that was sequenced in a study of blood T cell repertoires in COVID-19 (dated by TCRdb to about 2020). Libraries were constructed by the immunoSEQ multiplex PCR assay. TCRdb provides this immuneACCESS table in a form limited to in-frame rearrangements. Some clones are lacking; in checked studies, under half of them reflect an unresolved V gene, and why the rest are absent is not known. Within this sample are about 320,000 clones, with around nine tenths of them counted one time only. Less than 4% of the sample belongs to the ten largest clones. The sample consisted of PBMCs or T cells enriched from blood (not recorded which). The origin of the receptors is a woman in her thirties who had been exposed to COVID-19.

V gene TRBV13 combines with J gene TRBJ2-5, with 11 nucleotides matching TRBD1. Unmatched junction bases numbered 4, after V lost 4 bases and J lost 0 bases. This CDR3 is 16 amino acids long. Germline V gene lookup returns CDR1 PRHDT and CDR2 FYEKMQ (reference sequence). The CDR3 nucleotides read TGTGCCAGCAGCTGGGGACAGGGGGGCAACCAAGAGACCCAGTACTTC. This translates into CASSWGQGGNQETQYF.

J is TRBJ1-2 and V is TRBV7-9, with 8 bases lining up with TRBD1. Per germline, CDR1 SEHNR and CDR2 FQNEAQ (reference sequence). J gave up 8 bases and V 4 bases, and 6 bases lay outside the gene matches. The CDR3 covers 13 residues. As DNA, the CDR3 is TGTGCCAGCAGCTCTCAGGGGGCGCGGGGCTACACCTTC. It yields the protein CASSSQGARGYTF.

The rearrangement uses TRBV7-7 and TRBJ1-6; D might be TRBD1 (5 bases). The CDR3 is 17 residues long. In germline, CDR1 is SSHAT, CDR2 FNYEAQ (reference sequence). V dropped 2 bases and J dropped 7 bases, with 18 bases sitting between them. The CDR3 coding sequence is TGTGCCAGCAGCTTAAGATCGATTCCAGGGCGAAATTCACCCCTCCACTTT. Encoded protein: CASSLRSIPGRNSPLHF.